These 13 T cell receptor beta chains were all obtained from the same sample, sequenced in a study of T cell responses to AZD1222 COVID-19 vaccine. The assay was immunoSEQ multiplex PCR, and TCRdb's table has in-frame clones only and misses some. This repertoire shows 100,000 to 120,000 clones, 85% to 95% found once; its top ten account for about 3.1%. The input for sequencing was peripheral blood, taken 28 days after the second AZD1222 dose. These receptors were obtained from an adult who received the AZD1222 COVID-19 vaccine.

The chain recombines TRBV18 with TRBJ2-7, with 12 bases aligning to TRBD1. V lost 4 bases, J lost 6 bases, and 13 bases stayed unmatched. This CDR3 region has 17 residues. The germline V gene has CDR1 KGHSH and CDR2 LQKENI. The CDR3 DNA follows: TGTGCCAGCTCACTAGTTCAACCGGGACAGGGGGCTGGCGAGCAGTACTTC. This translates into CASSLVQPGQGAGEQYF.

The V and J genes are TRBV7-9 and TRBJ1-1; tentatively, D is TRBD1 (5 bases). CDR3 length: 12 amino acids. Germline values: CDR1 SEHNR, CDR2 FQNEAQ (reference sequence). Between the trimmed V and J ends, which lost 5 bases and 8 bases, there was a span of 12 bases. The CDR3 bases are TGTGCCAGCAGCATCGGAGGGGCCGAAGCTTTCTTT. Translated: CASSIGGAEAFF.

V is TRBV6-2 or TRBV6-3 and J is TRBJ2-7; D is perhaps TRBD1 (5 bases). Germline lookup yields CDR1 MNHEY and CDR2 SVGEGT. Trimming took off 3 bases at V and 7 bases at J, with 22 bases between the two ends. CDR3 size: 16 residues. CDR3 in amino acids: CASSYVWGRALEEQYF. Here the CDR3 DNA reads TGTGCCAGCAGTTATGTGTGGGGCAGGGCCTTGGAAGAGCAGTACTTC.

This clone was counted once. The chain uses TRBV7-9 and TRBJ2-5; no firm D call. There are 12 residues in the CDR3. Germline assignment: CDR1 SEHNR and CDR2 FQNEAQ (reference sequence). Trimming removed 3 bases at V and 1 base at J, with 3 bases between. CDR3 nucleotides: TGTGCCAGCAGCTTCAGCCAAGAGACCCAGTACTTC. Translated: CASSFSQETQYF.

The V and J genes are TRBV18 and TRBJ2-3; no firm D call. The CDR3 has 17 amino acids. V lost 0 bases to trimming and J lost 0 bases, with 13 bases between them. From germline, CDR1 is KGHSH and CDR2 LQKENI. CDR3 nucleotide sequence: TGTGCCAGCTCACCACCGTACTCTGGGATTAGCACAGATACGCAGTATTTT. As protein: CASSPPYSGISTDTQYF.

V and J are TRBV29-1 and TRBJ2-7; weak D call: TRBD1 (5 bases). The CDR3 has 13 residues. Trimming removed 5 bases from V and 4 bases from J, with 15 bases in between. Germline CDR1 and CDR2: SQVTM and ANQGSEA. This CDR3 reads CSVLKTATYEQYF. The CDR3 region has the DNA TGCAGCGTTCTTAAGACAGCCACTTACGAGCAGTACTTC.

The rearrangement links TRBV19 to TRBJ1-3; no clear D gene. The germline V gene encodes CDR1 LNHDA and CDR2 SQIVND (reference sequence). Deletions cut 3 bases from V and 0 bases from J, with 15 bases between. This CDR3 is built from 17 residues. CDR3 nucleotides: TGTGCCAGTAGTATGGAATCACAGCTTTCCTCTGGAAACACCATATATTTT. Its translation is CASSMESQLSSGNTIYF.

This sequence joins TRBV11-2 and TRBJ1-3; no firm D call. This CDR3 region has 15 residues. Looked up from germline, CDR1 is SGHAT and CDR2 is FQNNGV. V lost 7 bases to trimming and J lost 0 bases, with 13 bases between them. CDR3 protein: CASTGVGYSGNTIYF. The CDR3 DNA reads as TGTGCCAGCACCGGTGTTGGGTACTCTGGAAACACCATATATTTT.

This rearrangement joins TRBV29-1 to TRBJ1-1, with 7 bases fitting TRBD1. V was pared by 6 bases and J by 10 bases, with 17 bases of the junction left unmatched. This CDR3 comprises 14 residues. Germline CDR1 reads SQVTM; CDR2 reads ANQGSEA. The CDR3 reads CSVRTGGILKLAFF. CDR3 nucleotide sequence: TGCAGCGTGAGGACAGGAGGGATTTTGAAGCTAGCTTTCTTT.

The chain uses TRBV5-1 and TRBJ1-1; a possible D gene is TRBD1 (5 bases). CDR3 length: 14 amino acids. Trimming left V 0 bases short and J 6 bases short, with 12 bases between. Germline values: CDR1 SGHRS, CDR2 YFSETQ. CDR3 sequence reads: CASSLEGSKSEAFF. In DNA form, the CDR3 reads TGCGCCAGCAGCTTGGAGGGGAGTAAGTCTGAAGCTTTCTTT.

The chain's CDR3 is CASRSSAVSYEQYF. The DNA for the CDR3 is TGTGCCAGTAGGTCGTCGGCAGTAAGTTACGAGCAGTACTTC. The chain joins TRBV19 to TRBJ2-7; D call uncertain. Germline V gene sequence: CDR1 LNHDA, CDR2 SQIVND (reference sequence). V lost 6 bases and J lost 4, with 16 bases in between. This CDR3 is built from 14 residues. Variable domain in full (rest from reference TRBV19 and TRBJ2-7): DGGITQSPKYLFRKEGQNVTLSCEQNLNHDAMYWYRQDPGQGLRLIYYSQIVNDFQKGDIAEGYSVSREKKESFPLTVTSAQKNPTAFYLCASRSSAVSYEQYFGPGTRLTVT.

This chain links TRBV4-1 with TRBJ1-4; D possibly corresponds to TRBD1 (5 bases). The CDR3 length is 14 residues. V lost 4 bases, J lost 8 bases, and 14 bases lay in between. Germline V gene data show CDR1 as MGHRA and CDR2 as YSYEKL. CDR3 amino acids: CASSLSGGGEKLFF. CDR3 nucleotides: TGCGCCAGCAGCCTGTCGGGGGGTGGCGAAAAACTGTTTTTT.

The chain combines TRBV19 with TRBJ1-1, with D perhaps TRBD1 (5 bases). The CDR3 spans 14 residues. Germline-derived CDR1 and CDR2 are LNHDA and SQIVND (reference sequence). The germline V and J ends were trimmed by 7 bases and 2 bases, with 14 bases remaining between them. DNA of the CDR3: TGTGCCAGTACCAAGACAGATACTAACACTGAAGCTTTCTTT. Translated, it gives CASTKTDTNTEAFF. The variable domain in full, completed from reference TRBV19 and TRBJ1-1, reads DGGITQSPKYLFRKEGQNVTLSCEQNLNHDAMYWYRQDPGQGLRLIYYSQIVNDFQKGDIAEGYSVSREKKESFPLTVTSAQKNPTAFYLCASTKTDTNTEAFFGQGTRLTVV.